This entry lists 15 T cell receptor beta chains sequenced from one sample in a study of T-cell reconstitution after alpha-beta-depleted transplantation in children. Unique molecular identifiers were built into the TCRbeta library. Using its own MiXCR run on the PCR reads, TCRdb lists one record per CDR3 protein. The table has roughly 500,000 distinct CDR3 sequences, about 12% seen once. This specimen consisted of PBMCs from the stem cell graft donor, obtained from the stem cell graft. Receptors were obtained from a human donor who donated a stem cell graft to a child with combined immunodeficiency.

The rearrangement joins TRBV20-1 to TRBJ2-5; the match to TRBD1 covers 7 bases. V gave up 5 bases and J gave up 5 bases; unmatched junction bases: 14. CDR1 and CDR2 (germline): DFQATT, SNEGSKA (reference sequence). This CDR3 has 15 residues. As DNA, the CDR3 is TGCAGTGCTCAGGATCCCCGACAGGGTGGTGAGACCCAGTACTTC. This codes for CSAQDPRQGGETQYF.

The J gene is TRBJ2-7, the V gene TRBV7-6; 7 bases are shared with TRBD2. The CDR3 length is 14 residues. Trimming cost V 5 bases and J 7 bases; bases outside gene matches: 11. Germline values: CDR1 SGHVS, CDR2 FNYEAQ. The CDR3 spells CASSPGGRAREQYF. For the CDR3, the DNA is TGTGCCAGCAGCCCCGGGGGGAGGGCCCGGGAGCAGTACTTC.

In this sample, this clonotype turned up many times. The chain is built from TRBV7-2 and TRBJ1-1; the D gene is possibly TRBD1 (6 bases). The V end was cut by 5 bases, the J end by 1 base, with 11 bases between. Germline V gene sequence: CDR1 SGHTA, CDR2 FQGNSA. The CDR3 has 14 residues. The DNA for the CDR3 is TGTGCCAGCAGCCCCGGACAGCGGAACACTGAAGCTTTCTTT. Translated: CASSPGQRNTEAFF. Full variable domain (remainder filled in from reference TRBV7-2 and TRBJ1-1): GAGVSQSPSNKVTEKGKDVELRCDPISGHTALYWYRQSLGQGLEFLIYFQGNSAPDKSGLPSDRFSAERTGGSVSTLTIQRTQQEDSAVYLCASSPGQRNTEAFFGQGTRLTVV.

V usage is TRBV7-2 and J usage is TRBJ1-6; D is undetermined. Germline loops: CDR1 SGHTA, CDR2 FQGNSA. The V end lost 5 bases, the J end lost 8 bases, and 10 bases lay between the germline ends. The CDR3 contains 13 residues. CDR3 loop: CASSATGDSPLHF. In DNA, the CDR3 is TGTGCCAGCAGCGCGACCGGGGATTCACCCCTCCACTTT.

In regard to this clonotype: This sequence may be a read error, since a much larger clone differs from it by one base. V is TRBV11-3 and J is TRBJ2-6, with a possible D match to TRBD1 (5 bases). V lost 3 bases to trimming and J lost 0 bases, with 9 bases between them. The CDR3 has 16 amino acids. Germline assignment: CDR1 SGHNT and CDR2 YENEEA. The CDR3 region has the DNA TGTGCCAGCAGCTTTCGACAGCGCTCTGGGGCCAACGTCCTGACTTTC. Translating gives CASSFRQRSGANVLTF.

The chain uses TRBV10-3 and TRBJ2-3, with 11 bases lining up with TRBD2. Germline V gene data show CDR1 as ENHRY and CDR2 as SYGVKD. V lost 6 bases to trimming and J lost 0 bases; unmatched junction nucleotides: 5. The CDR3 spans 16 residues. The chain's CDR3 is CAISLTSGESTDTQYF. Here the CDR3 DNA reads TGTGCCATCAGCTTGACTAGCGGGGAAAGCACAGATACGCAGTATTTT.

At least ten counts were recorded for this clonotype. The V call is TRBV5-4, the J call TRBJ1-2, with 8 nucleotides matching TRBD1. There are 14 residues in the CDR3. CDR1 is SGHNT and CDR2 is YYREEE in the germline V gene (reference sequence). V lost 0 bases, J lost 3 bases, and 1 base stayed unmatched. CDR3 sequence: CASSLAGQDYGYTF. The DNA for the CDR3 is TGTGCCAGCAGCTTGGCGGGACAGGACTATGGCTACACCTTC.

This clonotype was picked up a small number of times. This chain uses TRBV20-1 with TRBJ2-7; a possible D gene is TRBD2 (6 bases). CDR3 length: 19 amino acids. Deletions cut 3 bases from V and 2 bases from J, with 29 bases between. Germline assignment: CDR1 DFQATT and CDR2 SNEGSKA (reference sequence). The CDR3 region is CSAREGWGVAEGVAYEQYF. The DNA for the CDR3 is TGCAGTGCTAGGGAGGGGTGGGGGGTAGCGGAAGGGGTAGCCTACGAGCAGTACTTC.

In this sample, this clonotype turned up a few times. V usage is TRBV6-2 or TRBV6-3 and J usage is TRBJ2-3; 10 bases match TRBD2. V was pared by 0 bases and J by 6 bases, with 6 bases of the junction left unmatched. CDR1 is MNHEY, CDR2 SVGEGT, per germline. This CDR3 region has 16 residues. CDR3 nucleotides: TGTGCCAGCAGTTACTCCGTAGCGGGAGGCTACGATACGCAGTATTTT. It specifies CASSYSVAGGYDTQYF.

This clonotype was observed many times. For the CDR3, the DNA is TGCGCCAGCAATCTCGGAGTGCCTCCCTACGAGCAGTACTTC. This gives the protein CASNLGVPPYEQYF. V gene TRBV5-1 combines with J gene TRBJ2-7; D ambiguous. The germline gives CDR1 SGHRS, CDR2 YFSETQ. Trimming pared 6 bases from V and 2 bases from J, leaving 15 bases between. CDR3 size: 14 residues.

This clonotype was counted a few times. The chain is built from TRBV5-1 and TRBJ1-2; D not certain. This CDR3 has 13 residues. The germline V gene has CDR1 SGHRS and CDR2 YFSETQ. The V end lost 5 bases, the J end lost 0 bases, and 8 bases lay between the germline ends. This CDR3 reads CASRREANYGYTF. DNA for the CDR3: TGCGCCAGCAGGCGCGAGGCTAACTATGGCTACACCTTC.

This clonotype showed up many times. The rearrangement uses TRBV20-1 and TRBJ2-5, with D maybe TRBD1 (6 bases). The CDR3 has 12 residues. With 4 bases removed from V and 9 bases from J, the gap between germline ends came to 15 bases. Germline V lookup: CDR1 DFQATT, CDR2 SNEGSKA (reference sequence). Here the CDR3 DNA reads TGCAGTGCTACTCCCACCAGGGGCGCCCAGTACTTC. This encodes CSATPTRGAQYF.

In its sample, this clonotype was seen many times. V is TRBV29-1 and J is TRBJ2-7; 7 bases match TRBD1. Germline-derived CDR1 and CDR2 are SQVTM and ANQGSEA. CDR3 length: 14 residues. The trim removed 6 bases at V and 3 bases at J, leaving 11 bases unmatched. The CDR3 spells CSVRKGQLYYEQYF. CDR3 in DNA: TGCAGCGTCCGCAAGGGACAGCTGTACTACGAGCAGTACTTC.

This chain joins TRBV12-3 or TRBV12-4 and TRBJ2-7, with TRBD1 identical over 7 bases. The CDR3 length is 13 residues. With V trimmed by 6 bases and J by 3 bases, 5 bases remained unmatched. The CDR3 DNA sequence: TGTGCCAGCAGCGTCGACAGGGACTACGAGCAGTACTTC. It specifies CASSVDRDYEQYF.

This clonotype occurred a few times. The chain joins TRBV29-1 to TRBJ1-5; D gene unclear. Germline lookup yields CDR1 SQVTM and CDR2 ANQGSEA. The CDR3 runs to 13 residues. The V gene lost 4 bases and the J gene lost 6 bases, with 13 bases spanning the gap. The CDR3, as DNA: TGCAGCGTTGTTTCGGCTTATGGTCAGCCCCAGCATTTT. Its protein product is CSVVSAYGQPQHF.